The present T cell receptor (beta chain) was sequenced within a study of blood T cell repertoires in COVID-19. Trimming pared 0 bases from V and 1 base from J, leaving 7 bases between. The germline V gene has CDR1 SGHDN and CDR2 FVKESK. The CDR3 has 14 amino acids. Assay used: immunoSEQ multiplex PCR; TCRdb lists only in-frame clones, some missing. The data hold about 480,000 clones, with approximately 90% observed a single time. The J gene is TRBJ2-7, the V gene TRBV14; D gene uncertain. This sequence originates from a woman in her 30s with acute or convalescent COVID-19. Sequences were obtained from peripheral blood. The CDR3 coding sequence is TGTGCCAGCAGCCAAGATTCCGGGTCCTACGAGCAGTACTTC. This encodes CASSQDSGSYEQYF.